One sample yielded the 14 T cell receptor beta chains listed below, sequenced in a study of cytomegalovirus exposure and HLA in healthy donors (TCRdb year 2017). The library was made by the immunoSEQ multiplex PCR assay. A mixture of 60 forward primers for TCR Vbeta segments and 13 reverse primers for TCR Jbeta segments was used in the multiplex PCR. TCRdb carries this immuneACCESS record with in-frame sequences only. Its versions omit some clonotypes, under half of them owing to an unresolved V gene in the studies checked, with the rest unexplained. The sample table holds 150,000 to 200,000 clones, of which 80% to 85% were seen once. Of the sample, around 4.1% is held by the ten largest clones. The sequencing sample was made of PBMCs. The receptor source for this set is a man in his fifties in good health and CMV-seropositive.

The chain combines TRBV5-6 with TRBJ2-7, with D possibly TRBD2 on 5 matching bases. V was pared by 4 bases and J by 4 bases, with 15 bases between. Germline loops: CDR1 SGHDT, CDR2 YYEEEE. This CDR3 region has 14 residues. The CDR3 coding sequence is TGTGCCAGCAGCGCCTCGGAGGACCGATACGAGCAGTACTTC. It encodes CASSASEDRYEQYF.

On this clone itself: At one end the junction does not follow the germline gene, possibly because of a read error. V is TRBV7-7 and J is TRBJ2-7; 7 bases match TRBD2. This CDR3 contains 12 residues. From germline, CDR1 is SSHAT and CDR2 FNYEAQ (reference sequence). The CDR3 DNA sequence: TGTGCTAGCAGCCAGACTAGCCACGAGCAGTACTTC. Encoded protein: CASSQTSHEQYF.

CDR3 sequence reads: CATSRVQGVTEQFF. CDR3 in DNA: TGTGCCACCAGCAGAGTCCAGGGTGTAACTGAGCAGTTCTTC. This sequence joins TRBV15 and TRBJ2-1; D is possibly TRBD1 (5 bases). Trimming stripped 1 base from V and 9 bases from J, with 13 bases between. The CDR3 runs 14 residues. CDR1 is LNHNV and CDR2 is YYDKDF in the germline V gene (reference sequence).

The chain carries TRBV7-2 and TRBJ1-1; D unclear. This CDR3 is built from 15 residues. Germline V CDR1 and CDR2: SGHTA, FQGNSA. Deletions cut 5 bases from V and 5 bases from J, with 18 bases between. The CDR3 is CASSLPPGVGTEAFF. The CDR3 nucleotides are TGTGCCAGCAGCCTCCCTCCCGGGGTAGGGACTGAAGCTTTCTTT.

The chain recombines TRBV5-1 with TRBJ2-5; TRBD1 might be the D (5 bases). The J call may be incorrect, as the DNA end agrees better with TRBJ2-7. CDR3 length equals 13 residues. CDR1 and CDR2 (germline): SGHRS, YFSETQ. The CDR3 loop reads CASSLTGSYEQYF. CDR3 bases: TGCGCCAGCAGCTTGACAGGCTCCTACGAGCAGTACTTC.

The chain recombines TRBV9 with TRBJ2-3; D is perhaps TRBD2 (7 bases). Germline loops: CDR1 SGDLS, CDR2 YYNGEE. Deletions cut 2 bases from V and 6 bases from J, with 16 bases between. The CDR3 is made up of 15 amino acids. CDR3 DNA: TGTGCCAGCAGCGTTGGGGGGGCTGTCGGTGATACGCAGTATTTT. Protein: CASSVGGAVGDTQYF. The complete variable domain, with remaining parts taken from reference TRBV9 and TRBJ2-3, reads DSGVTQTPKHLITATGQRVTLRCSPRSGDLSVYWYQQSLDQGLQFLIQYYNGEERAKGNILERFSAQQFPDLHSELNLSSLELGDSALYFCASSVGGAVGDTQYFGPGTRLTVL.

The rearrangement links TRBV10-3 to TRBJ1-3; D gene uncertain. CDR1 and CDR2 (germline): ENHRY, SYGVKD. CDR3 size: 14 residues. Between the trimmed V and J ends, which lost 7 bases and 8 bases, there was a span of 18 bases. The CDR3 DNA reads TGTGCCATCAAGCGGGGTTTAGATGTAGACACCATATATTTT. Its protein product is CAIKRGLDVDTIYF.

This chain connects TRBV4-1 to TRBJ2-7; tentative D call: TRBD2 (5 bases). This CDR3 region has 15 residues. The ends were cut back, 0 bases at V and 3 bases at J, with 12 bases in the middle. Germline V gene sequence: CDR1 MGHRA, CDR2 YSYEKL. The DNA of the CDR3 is TGCGCCAGCAGCCAAGATTTCGGGAATAGCTACGAGCAGTACTTC. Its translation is CASSQDFGNSYEQYF.

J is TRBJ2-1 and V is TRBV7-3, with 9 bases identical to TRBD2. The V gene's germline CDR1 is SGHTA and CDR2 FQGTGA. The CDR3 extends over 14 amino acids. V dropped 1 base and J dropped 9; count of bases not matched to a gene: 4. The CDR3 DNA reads TGTGCCAGCAGCTTAAGTAGCGGGAGTAGTGAGCAGTTCTTC. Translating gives CASSLSSGSSEQFF.

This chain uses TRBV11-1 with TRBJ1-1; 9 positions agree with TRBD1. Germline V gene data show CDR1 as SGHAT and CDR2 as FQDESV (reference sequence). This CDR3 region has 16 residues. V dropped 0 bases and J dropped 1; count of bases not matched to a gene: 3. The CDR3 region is CASSLALQGANTEAFF. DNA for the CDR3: TGTGCCAGCAGCTTAGCCTTACAGGGGGCGAACACTGAAGCTTTCTTT. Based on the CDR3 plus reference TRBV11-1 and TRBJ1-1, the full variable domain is EAEVAQSPRYKITEKSQAVAFWCDPISGHATLYWYRQILGQGPELLVQFQDESVVDDSQLPKDRFSAERLKGVDSTLKIQPAELGDSAMYLCASSLALQGANTEAFFGQGTRLTVV.

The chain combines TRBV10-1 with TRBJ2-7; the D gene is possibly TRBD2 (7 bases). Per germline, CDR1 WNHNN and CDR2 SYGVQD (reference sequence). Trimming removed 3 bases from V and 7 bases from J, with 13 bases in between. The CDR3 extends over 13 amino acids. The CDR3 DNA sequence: TGCGCCAGCAGTGACCCGGGGGGCTGGGAGCAGTACTTC. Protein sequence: CASSDPGGWEQYF.

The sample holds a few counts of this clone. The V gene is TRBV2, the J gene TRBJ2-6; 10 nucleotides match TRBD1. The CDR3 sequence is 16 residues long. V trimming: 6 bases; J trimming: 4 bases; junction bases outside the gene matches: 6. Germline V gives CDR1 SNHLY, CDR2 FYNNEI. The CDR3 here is CASRPGTGVGANVLTF. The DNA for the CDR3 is TGTGCCAGCAGGCCGGGGACAGGGGTCGGGGCCAACGTCCTGACTTTC.

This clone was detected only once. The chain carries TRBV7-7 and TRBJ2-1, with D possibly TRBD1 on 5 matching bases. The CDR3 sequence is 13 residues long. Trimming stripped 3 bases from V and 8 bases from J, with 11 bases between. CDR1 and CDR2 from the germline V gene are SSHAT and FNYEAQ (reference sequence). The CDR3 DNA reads TGTGCCAGCAGCTTGGGGCCCAGGGATGAGCAGTTCTTC. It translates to CASSLGPRDEQFF.

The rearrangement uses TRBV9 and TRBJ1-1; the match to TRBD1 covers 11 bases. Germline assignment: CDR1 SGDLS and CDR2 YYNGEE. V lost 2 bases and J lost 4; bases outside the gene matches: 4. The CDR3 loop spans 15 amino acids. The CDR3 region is CASSVSGTGGTEAFF. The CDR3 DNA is TGTGCCAGCAGCGTGTCCGGGACAGGGGGCACTGAAGCTTTCTTT.